This T cell receptor (beta chain) was obtained from a study of spatial heterogeneity in lung cancer. Across the study: There were consistently more beta-chain sequences detected than alpha-chain sequences. In the raw reads, each unique TCR and UMI combination was present more than ten times on average. Whole-study results and caveats: Blood showed ubiquitous tumor TCRs more often at resection than at routine follow-up.

This clonotype is medium-sized (0.01 to 0.1%) within its sample. Its antigen is not known. Per the germline V gene, CDR1 is DFQATT and CDR2 is SNEGSKA (reference sequence). The CDR3 length is 14 residues. J lost 8 bases, V lost 0 bases, and 7 bases had no gene match. Unique molecular identifiers tagged every individual TCR cDNA molecule. MiXCR, run by TCRdb on the 5' RACE reads, gives a single entry per CDR3 protein. Here the sample spans approximately 21,000 distinct CDR3 sequences, roughly 3% being singletons. The time point is: sample taken at primary tumor resection. The receptor was derived from a female donor with early-stage non-small cell lung cancer. The sample in question was PBMCs, obtained at surgery. The V call is TRBV20-1, the J call TRBJ1-1; 9 bases align to TRBD1. The CDR3 nucleotides read TGCAGTGCTAGAGATCACAGGGGGCGATTGGAAGCTTTCTTT. This translates into CSARDHRGRLEAFF.